The T cell receptor (beta chain) described here comes from a study of blood T cells in healthy people across ages (dated by TCRdb to between 2015 and 2017). Looking at the study overall: Template switching captured roughly one uniquely barcoded TCR beta cDNA molecule per two T cells in model experiments. The study measured age-related changes in TCR beta repertoire diversity using deep sequencing normalized with unique cDNA molecular identifiers. Four age groups were formed from the donors: young (average 16 years), middle-aged (just under 40), aged (about 68) and long-lived (82). To avoid experimental bias, donors of different ages were spread randomly across the sequencing lanes. Two additional independent replicas of 1 million unique cDNA reads from the same blood draw were analyzed for two donors (one aged 18 to 30 and one aged 80 or older). Results and caveats for the whole study, not just this receptor: Observed TCR beta diversity correlated strongly with the percentage of naive T cells measured by flow cytometry. Because profiling used bulk unsorted PBMCs, naive and antigen-experienced compartments could not be compared conclusively. Estimates of total diversity based on one million sequenced T cells were considered lower bounds and underestimates. Compared with the aged group, the long-lived group had more naive CD4+ T cells, fewer expanded clones and increased TCR diversity, a pattern suggesting age selection. Observed TCR beta diversity per million T cells fell roughly linearly with age, and a significant reduction was already apparent by age roughly 40. The CMV infection status of donors was not known, potentially confounding age-related changes in expanded clonotypes.

Donors were under 40 systemically healthy Caucasian individuals from Russia aged 6 to 90 years. Around 10 milliliters of peripheral blood were collected from each donor into EDTA-treated Vacutainer tubes. Ficoll-Paque density-gradient centrifugation was used to isolate PBMCs, with at least 7 million obtained per sample. Total RNA was extracted from PBMCs with Trizol reagent, with at least 5 micrograms obtained per sample. The percentages of naive CD45RAhigh/CD27high T cells were determined by flow cytometry on a PBMC aliquot from every donor. The germline V gene sets CDR1 to LGHNA and CDR2 to YNFKEQ. V drops 0 bases and J drops 0 bases, leaving 17 bases in between. The CDR3, from cysteine to phenylalanine, totals 18 residues. Only the CDR3 portion is preserved as DNA: 54 bases, with reading frame beginning at the first base. This clonotype showed up just a few times. There is no known antigen for this receptor. The input lacks base qualities; no much larger clone sits a single base away.

Library preparation was by 5' RACE. Sequenced on an Illumina HiSeq 2500. The second PCR ran for roughly 7 to 11 cycles and used a J-beta primer mix along with a sample-barcoded 5' primer. A unique molecular identifier was introduced onto each TCR beta cDNA molecule by a template-switch 5' adaptor carrying 12 random nucleotides. Each sample yielded at least 2.5 million CDR3-containing paired-end reads. All of the RNA was converted into first-strand cDNA using the Mint cDNA synthesis kit, with a TRBC-specific oligonucleotide serving as the primer. Following uracil-DNA glycosylase treatment, a first 18-cycle PCR with universal primers M1SS and BC2_uni_R was performed on all cDNA. The original pipeline was this. For normalization, 1 million high-quality reads were randomly selected from each sample, with every read carrying a distinct molecular identifier. Reads sharing molecular identifiers were discarded rather than binned into consensus sequences. CDR3 identification, clonotype clustering and error correction used MiTCR with a Q25 quality threshold and the strictest error-elimination algorithm. A nonparametric unseen species model with Euler transformation was used to estimate a lower bound on total TCR beta diversity. TCRdb's own reprocessing of the public reads used fastp at Q25 and MiXCR and kept productive beta chains. A single entry per CDR3 protein holds the most common genes and DNA from its merged rows. The V and J calls here are based on TCRdb, not the publication. This sample has under 1,000,000 distinct CDR3 sequences in its table, and roughly 46% of those were observed once. 15% to 20% of the sample rests with the top ten.

The sample taken for sequencing was blood. The chain joins TRBV4-2 to TRBJ1-2; no D gene call is confident. This TCR came from an elderly man in good health. The nucleotide sequence is TGTGCCAGCAGCCAAGATCCCGGAAGGACGGCCCCTAACTATGGCTACACCTTC. This codes for CASSQDPGRTAPNYGYTF.